The sequence of this TCR beta chain was determined in a study of T cells in localized non-small cell lung cancer. Study-wide results and caveats: Adjacent lung exhibited a median of about 50 among the 100 most abundant tumor clones. Exceeding tumor, uninvolved adjacent lung had the highest T cell clonality.

Regarding this clone: Its antigen is not identified.

The CDR3 contains 15 residues. V gave up 1 base and J gave up 0 bases, with 9 bases separating them. Per the germline V gene, CDR1 is SGHVS and CDR2 is FQNEAQ. The repertoire was sequenced with immunoSEQ multiplex PCR; TCRdb's copy has only in-frame clones and lacks some. The sample yields 34,000 or so clones, 93% seen once. This specimen consisted of peripheral blood, obtained before any cancer treatment. The V and J genes are TRBV7-8 and TRBJ1-1; D call uncertain. The receptor comes from a female donor of 60 years or more with stage I lung adenocarcinoma. CDR3 nucleotides: TGTGCCAGCAGCTTAGTAGAGTACATGAACACTGAAGCTTTCTTT. Translation gives CASSLVEYMNTEAFF.